This T cell receptor (beta chain) originates from a study of CD8+CD57+ T cells in acquired aplastic anemia. Whoever was chosen for sequencing had shown CD8+CD57+ cell expansion by flow cytometry. V lost 6 bases to trimming and J lost 8 bases; unmatched junction nucleotides: 8. Germline V CDR1 and CDR2: DFQATT, SNEGSKA (reference sequence). This CDR3 comprises 13 residues. Genomic DNA, serving as template, underwent TCR beta VDJ and CDR3 profiling. TCRdb reprocessed the reads with MiXCR, giving one entry per CDR3 protein. This sample has some 200,000 distinct CDR3 sequences, with under 50% found just once.

The sequence was collected from a human donor with aplastic anemia. Material for sequencing was sorted CD4+, CD8+, or CD8+CD57+ T cells (not recorded which) from PBMCs. J is TRBJ1-3 and V is TRBV20-1; 9 nucleotides match TRBD1. CDR3 nucleotides: TGCAGTGCAAACCGGGACAGGGTAGACACCATATATTTT. Translating gives CSANRDRVDTIYF.